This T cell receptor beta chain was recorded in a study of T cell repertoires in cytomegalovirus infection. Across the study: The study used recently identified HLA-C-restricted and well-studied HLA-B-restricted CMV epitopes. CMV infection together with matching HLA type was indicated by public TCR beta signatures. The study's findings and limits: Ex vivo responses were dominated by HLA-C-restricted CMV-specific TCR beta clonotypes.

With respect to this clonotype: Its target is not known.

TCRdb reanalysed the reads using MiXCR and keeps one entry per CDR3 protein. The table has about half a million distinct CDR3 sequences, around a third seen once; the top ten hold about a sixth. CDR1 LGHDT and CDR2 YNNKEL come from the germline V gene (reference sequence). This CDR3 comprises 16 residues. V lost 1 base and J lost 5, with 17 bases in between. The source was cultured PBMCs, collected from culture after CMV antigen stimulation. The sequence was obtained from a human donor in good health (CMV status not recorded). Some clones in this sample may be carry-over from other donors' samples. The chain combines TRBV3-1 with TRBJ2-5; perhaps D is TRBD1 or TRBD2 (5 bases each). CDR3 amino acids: CASSQGRRAGMETQYF. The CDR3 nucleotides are TGTGCCAGCAGCCAAGGCAGGCGGGCAGGGATGGAGACCCAGTACTTC.